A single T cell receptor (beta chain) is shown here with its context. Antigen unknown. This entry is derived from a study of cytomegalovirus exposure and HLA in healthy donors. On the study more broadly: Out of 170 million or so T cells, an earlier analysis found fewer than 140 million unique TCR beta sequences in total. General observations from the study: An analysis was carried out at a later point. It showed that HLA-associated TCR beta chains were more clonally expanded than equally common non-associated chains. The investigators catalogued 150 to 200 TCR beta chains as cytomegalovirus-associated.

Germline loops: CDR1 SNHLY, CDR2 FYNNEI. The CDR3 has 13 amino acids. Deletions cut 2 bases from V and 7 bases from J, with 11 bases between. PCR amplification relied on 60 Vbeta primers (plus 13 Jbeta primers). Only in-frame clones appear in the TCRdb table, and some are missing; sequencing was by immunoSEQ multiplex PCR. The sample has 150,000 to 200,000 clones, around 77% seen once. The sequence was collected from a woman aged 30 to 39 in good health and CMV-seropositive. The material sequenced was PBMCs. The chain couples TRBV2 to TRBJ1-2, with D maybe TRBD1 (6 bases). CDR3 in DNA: TGTGCCAGCAGTGAACAGGGGTTAGGTGGCTACACCTTC. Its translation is CASSEQGLGGYTF.